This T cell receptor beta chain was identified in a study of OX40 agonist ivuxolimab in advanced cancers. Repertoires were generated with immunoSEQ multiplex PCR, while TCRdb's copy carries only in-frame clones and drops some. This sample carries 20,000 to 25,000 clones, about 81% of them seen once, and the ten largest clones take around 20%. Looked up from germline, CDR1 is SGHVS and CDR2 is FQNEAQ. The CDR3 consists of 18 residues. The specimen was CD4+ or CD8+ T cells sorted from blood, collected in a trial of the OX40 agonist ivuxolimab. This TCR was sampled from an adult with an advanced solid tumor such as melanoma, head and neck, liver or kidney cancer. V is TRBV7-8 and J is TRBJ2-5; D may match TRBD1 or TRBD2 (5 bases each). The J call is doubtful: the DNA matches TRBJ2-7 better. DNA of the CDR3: TGTGCCAGCAGCCCCCAATTGAGGGCACAGGTCAACACCTACGAGCAGTACTTC. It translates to CASSPQLRAQVNTYEQYF.